The rows below give T cell receptor beta chains drawn from one sample of a study of T cell responses to AZD1222 COVID-19 vaccine. Libraries were prepared by immunoSEQ multiplex PCR; TCRdb keeps only in-frame clonotypes and omits some of them. This table has about 120,000 clones, 90% to 95% appearing once. Specimen: peripheral blood, collected on day 0 of AZD1222 vaccination. The receptors were gathered from an adult in good health. Each CDR3 is given with its conserved first and last residue. Fields, in order: V gene, D gene, J gene, clone size, CDR3 protein, CDR3 DNA. The D gene is left open where the match is weak. Not all rows give a size; the values are once, few, many and, for expanded clones, a class.

TRBV6-5	NA	TRBJ2-1	NA	CASSSAYEQFF	TGTGCCAGCAGTTCGGCGTATGAGCAGTTCTTC
TRBV4-1	NA	TRBJ1-5	few	CASSQLGSLSNQPQHF	TGCGCCAGCAGCCAACTGGGCAGTCTGAGCAATCAGCCCCAGCATTTT
TRBV19	TRBD1	TRBJ2-3	NA	CASTQGASDTQYF	TGTGCCAGTACCCAGGGGGCGTCAGATACGCAGTATTTT
TRBV29-1	NA	TRBJ2-5	NA	CSVGRDHQETQYF	TGCAGCGTTGGTAGAGACCACCAAGAGACCCAGTACTTC
TRBV5-1	TRBD1	TRBJ2-7	NA	CASSLAPGTGRNEQYF	TGCGCCAGCAGCTTGGCCCCCGGGACAGGGCGGAACGAGCAGTACTTC
TRBV5-1	NA	TRBJ2-1	NA	CASTPPPGNEQFF	TGCGCCAGCACCCCTCCTCCTGGCAATGAGCAGTTCTTC
TRBV18	NA	TRBJ2-5	NA	CASSTRGDETQYF	TGTGCCAGCTCAACCAGGGGGGATGAGACCCAGTACTTC
TRBV11-2	TRBD2	TRBJ2-1	once	CASIKAGVNEQFF	TGTGCCAGCATTAAAGCGGGAGTAAATGAGCAGTTCTTC
TRBV19	NA	TRBJ1-1	NA	CATLPIGRIGAFF	TGTGCCACCCTCCCGATTGGGAGAATTGGAGCTTTCTTT
TRBV28	NA	TRBJ2-4	NA	CANRDMGCIQYF	TGTGCCAACAGAGATATGGGGTGCATTCAGTACTTC
TRBV28	NA	TRBJ2-1	NA	CASLRYNEQFF	TGTGCCAGCCTTAGATACAATGAGCAGTTCTTC
TRBV18	NA	TRBJ1-2	NA	CASSPLEGRGYGYTF	TGTGCCAGCTCACCACTAGAGGGACGTGGCTATGGCTACACCTTC
TRBV12-3/TRBV12-4	NA	TRBJ1-2	once	CASSLGVGYTF	TGTGCCAGCAGTTTAGGGGTTGGCTACACCTTC
TRBV2	NA	TRBJ1-1	NA	CASRVFLKGTTEAFF	TGTGCCAGCAGGGTGTTTCTCAAGGGGACCACTGAAGCTTTCTTT
TRBV7-9	NA	TRBJ2-7	NA	CASSLGTSYYEQYF	TGTGCCAGCAGTCTCGGGACCTCCTATTACGAGCAGTACTTC
TRBV7-8	NA	TRBJ2-7	NA	CASSWDTGMREQYF	TGTGCCAGCAGCTGGGACACAGGGATGCGCGAGCAGTACTTC
TRBV20-1	NA	TRBJ1-1	NA	CSAPRNTEAFF	TGCAGTGCTCCGAGGAACACTGAAGCTTTCTTT
TRBV29-1	NA	TRBJ1-2	NA	CSARTANYGYTF	TGCAGCGCGAGAACAGCGAACTATGGCTACACCTTC
TRBV10-1	TRBD1	TRBJ2-1	NA	CASSVGRGLNEQFF	TGCGCCAGCAGTGTGGGCAGGGGGCTCAATGAGCAGTTCTTC
TRBV19	NA	TRBJ1-5	once	CASTPRKNQPQHF	TGTGCCAGTACCCCTAGGAAAAATCAGCCCCAGCATTTT
TRBV10-1	NA	TRBJ2-7	NA	CASSGDTVYEQYF	TGCGCCAGCAGTGGGGACACAGTCTACGAGCAGTACTTC
TRBV6-5	NA	TRBJ1-4	NA	CASSNRGDTNEKLFF	TGTGCCAGCAGTAATAGAGGAGACACTAATGAAAAACTGTTTTTT
TRBV19	NA	TRBJ1-3	NA	CASKDSPNSGNTIYF	TGTGCCAGTAAAGACAGTCCCAACTCTGGAAACACCATATATTTT
TRBV2	NA	TRBJ1-4	NA	CASSEAQGPDSF	TGTGCCAGCAGTGAAGCGCAAGGGCCTGACTCTTTT
TRBV5-1	NA	TRBJ1-1	NA	CASKINDEAFF	TGCGCCAGCAAAATTAACGATGAAGCTTTCTTT
TRBV18	NA	TRBJ1-2	NA	CASSPSGDRNYGYTF	TGTGCCAGCTCCCCCTCCGGTGACCGAAACTATGGCTACACCTTC
TRBV6-2/TRBV6-3	NA	TRBJ1-4	NA	CASSYTYRENEKLFF	TGTGCCAGCAGTTACACCTACCGGGAGAATGAAAAACTGTTTTTT
TRBV9	NA	TRBJ2-3	NA	CASSVVGGSTDTQYF	TGTGCCAGCAGCGTAGTGGGCGGAAGCACAGATACGCAGTATTTT
TRBV28	NA	TRBJ1-2	NA	CASNFKGGYTF	TGTGCCAGCAATTTCAAGGGGGGCTACACCTTC
TRBV18	NA	TRBJ1-1	NA	CASSPPAGNTEAFF	TGTGCCAGCTCACCCCCTGCAGGGAACACTGAAGCTTTCTTT
TRBV5-1	TRBD1	TRBJ2-4	NA	CASSPPTGVNIQYF	TGCGCCAGCAGCCCCCCGACAGGGGTTAACATTCAGTACTTC
TRBV11-2	NA	TRBJ2-7	few	CASSDLTGEPEQYF	TGTGCCAGCAGCGATCTGACAGGTGAACCAGAGCAGTACTTC
TRBV2	NA	TRBJ1-1	NA	CASTHQGDPVEAFF	TGTGCCAGCACCCATCAGGGTGACCCCGTTGAAGCTTTCTTT
TRBV4-2	TRBD1	TRBJ2-5	NA	CASSQGPGQQETQYF	TGTGCCAGCAGCCAGGGACCGGGACAGCAAGAGACCCAGTACTTC
TRBV7-9	NA	TRBJ1-1	NA	CASVPTDRGTEAFF	TGTGCCAGCGTCCCCACCGACCGAGGGACTGAAGCTTTCTTT
TRBV25-1	NA	TRBJ1-2	once	CASATGHYGYTF	TGTGCCAGCGCAACAGGTCACTATGGCTACACCTTC
TRBV30	NA	TRBJ2-1	once	CAWTLYLGALYNEQFF	TGTGCCTGGACCCTGTATTTGGGAGCTTTATACAATGAGCAGTTCTTC
TRBV10-3	NA	TRBJ2-5	NA	CAISQTENFKETQYF	TGTGCCATCAGTCAGACAGAAAACTTCAAAGAGACCCAGTACTTC
TRBV19	TRBD1	TRBJ2-2	NA	CASSTGQGGNGELFF	TGTGCCAGTAGTACTGGACAGGGAGGTAACGGGGAGCTGTTTTTT
TRBV7-8	TRBD2	TRBJ2-2	NA	CASSLRSLAGGPPGELFF	TGTGCCAGCAGCTTACGATCGCTAGCGGGAGGGCCCCCCGGGGAGCTGTTTTTT
TRBV4-1	NA	TRBJ2-3	NA	CASSYNYASGTDTQYF	TGCGCCAGCAGTTACAACTATGCCAGCGGGACAGATACGCAGTATTTT
TRBV27	TRBD1	TRBJ1-2	NA	CASSRTGTGDYGYTF	TGTGCCAGCAGTCGAACCGGGACAGGGGACTATGGCTACACCTTC
TRBV5-4	NA	TRBJ1-3	NA	CASSQGGAISGNTIYF	TGTGCCAGCAGCCAGGGAGGGGCCATCTCTGGAAACACCATATATTTT
TRBV10-3	NA	TRBJ1-1	NA	CAISENRVDTEAFF	TGTGCCATCAGTGAGAATAGGGTGGACACTGAAGCTTTCTTT
TRBV27	TRBD1	TRBJ2-1	NA	CASSWTGNFNEQFF	TGTGCCAGCAGTTGGACAGGGAACTTCAATGAGCAGTTCTTC